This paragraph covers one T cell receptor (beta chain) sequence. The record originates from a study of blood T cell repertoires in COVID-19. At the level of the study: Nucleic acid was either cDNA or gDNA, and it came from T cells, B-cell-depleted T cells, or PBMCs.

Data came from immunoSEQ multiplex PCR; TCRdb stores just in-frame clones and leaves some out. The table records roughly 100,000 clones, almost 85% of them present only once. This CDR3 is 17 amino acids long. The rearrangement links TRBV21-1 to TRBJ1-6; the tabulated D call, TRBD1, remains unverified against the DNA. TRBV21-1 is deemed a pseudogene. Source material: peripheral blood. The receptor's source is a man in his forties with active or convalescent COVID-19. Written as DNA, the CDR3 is TGTGCCAGCAGCAATAACAGGGGGAGCTCCTATAATTCACCCCTCCACTTT. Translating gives CASSNNRGSSYNSPLHF.